Below are 22 T cell receptor beta chains sequenced from a single sample in a study of blood T cells in healthy people across ages. With a J-beta primer mix and a sample-barcoded 5' primer, a second PCR ran about 7 to 12 cycles. TCRdb re-derived calls from the 5' RACE reads in MiXCR, one entry per CDR3 protein. This table has some 850,000 distinct CDR3 sequences, roughly 24% appearing once. The sample also formed part of further work on T cells of mothers and their children.

Sequenced material: blood. These TCRs come from a boy younger than 18 in good health.

This chain uses TRBV2 with TRBJ2-5, with D maybe TRBD2 (5 bases). Looked up from germline, CDR1 is SNHLY and CDR2 is FYNNEI. This CDR3 has 16 amino acids. The ends were cut back, 5 bases at V and 0 bases at J, with 16 bases in the middle. As DNA, the CDR3 is TGTGCCAGCAGTCAAAGAGGGCCCAGCCACCAAGAGACCCAGTACTTC. Its protein product is CASSQRGPSHQETQYF.

The V and J genes are TRBV29-1 and TRBJ1-1; D is unclear. CDR1 and CDR2 from the germline V gene are SQVTM and ANQGSEA. With 5 bases removed from V and 6 bases from J, the gap between germline ends came to 13 bases. The CDR3 is 12 residues long. The CDR3: CSVRTGKAEAFF. The CDR3, as DNA: TGCAGCGTTCGAACGGGAAAGGCTGAAGCTTTCTTT.

This clonotype was observed a handful of times. This chain connects TRBV29-1 to TRBJ2-5; a possible D gene is TRBD1 (6 bases). V gave up 3 bases and J gave up 4 bases, with 12 bases separating them. The germline CDR1 and CDR2 sequences are SQVTM and ANQGSEA. The CDR3 runs 13 residues. This CDR3 is CSVDDRLAETQYF. The CDR3 DNA sequence: TGCAGCGTTGACGACAGGTTAGCAGAGACCCAGTACTTC.

At least ten counts were recorded for this clonotype. This chain connects TRBV24-1 to TRBJ2-3; D perhaps matches TRBD2 (6 bases). Germline V CDR1 and CDR2: KGHDR, SFDVKD. The CDR3 spans 12 residues. Deletions cut 9 bases from V and 1 base from J, with 7 bases between. The DNA for the CDR3 is TGTGCCACCTCGGGAGGCACAGATACGCAGTATTTT. Its protein is CATSGGTDTQYF.

The chain recombines TRBV6-5 with TRBJ2-5, with TRBD1 as a possible D gene (5 bases). The end of the DNA fits TRBJ2-1 better, so the J call may be wrong. The CDR3 spans 15 residues. In germline, CDR1 is MNHEY, CDR2 SVGAGI. The DNA of the CDR3 is TGTGCCAGCAGTTTTCTCAGGGTAGAATCAAATGAGCAGTTCTTC. It translates to CASSFLRVESNEQFF.

The rearrangement joins TRBV11-2 to TRBJ2-3; maybe TRBD2 (5 bases). V gave up 4 bases and J gave up 2 bases, with 16 bases separating them. This CDR3 is built from 16 residues. Germline V CDR1 and CDR2: SGHAT, FQNNGV. This chain's CDR3 is CASSSILLGDTDTQYF. The CDR3 DNA reads TGTGCCAGCAGCTCCATATTGCTGGGAGACACAGATACGCAGTATTTT.

The V and J genes are TRBV6-5 and TRBJ1-4, with 8 nucleotides matching TRBD1. V trimming: 5 bases; J trimming: 8 bases; junction bases outside the gene matches: 10. CDR1 is MNHEY and CDR2 is SVGAGI in the germline V gene. This CDR3 has 15 amino acids. CDR3 protein: CASSTTGTGGEKLFF. The DNA of the CDR3 is TGTGCCAGCAGTACAACCGGGACAGGCGGGGAAAAACTGTTTTTT.

The chain uses TRBV20-1 and TRBJ1-4; no clear D. The CDR3 runs 16 residues. Germline assignment: CDR1 DFQATT and CDR2 SNEGSKA (reference sequence). Between the trimmed V and J ends, which lost 0 bases and 5 bases, there was a span of 16 bases. CDR3 in amino acids: CSARDFQAAANEKLFF. The DNA of the CDR3 is TGCAGTGCTAGAGATTTCCAGGCGGCCGCGAATGAAAAACTGTTTTTT.

The chain joins TRBV11-2 to TRBJ2-7; 15 bases fit TRBD2. Trimming took 5 bases from V and 6 from J; bases not matched to a gene: 11. This CDR3 region has 17 residues. Germline loops: CDR1 SGHAT, CDR2 FQNNGV. CDR3 protein: CASSPGLAGGPKREQYF. In DNA, the CDR3 is TGTGCCAGCAGCCCCGGACTAGCGGGGGGGCCTAAGCGCGAGCAGTACTTC.

This rearrangement joins TRBV27 to TRBJ2-7; 9 nucleotides align to TRBD2. V was clipped by 4 bases and J by 3 bases; unmatched bases: 7. Per the germline V gene, CDR1 is MNHEY and CDR2 is SMNVEV (reference sequence). This CDR3 has 15 amino acids. CDR3: CASSSRTSAVYEQYF. Here the CDR3 DNA reads TGTGCCAGCAGTTCTCGGACTAGCGCCGTCTACGAGCAGTACTTC.

The chain employs TRBV3-1 and TRBJ2-5, with D unclear. In germline, CDR1 is LGHDT, CDR2 YNNKEL (reference sequence). The CDR3 has 16 residues. V dropped 0 bases and J dropped 1 base, with 12 bases sitting between them. The chain's CDR3 is CASSQEDMGSQETQYF. The CDR3 DNA reads as TGTGCCAGCAGCCAAGAAGATATGGGCAGCCAAGAGACCCAGTACTTC.

V gene TRBV20-1 combines with J gene TRBJ1-1; 11 bases align to TRBD1. CDR1 and CDR2 from the germline V gene are DFQATT and SNEGSKA (reference sequence). This CDR3 comprises 15 residues. The trim removed 3 bases at V and 5 bases at J, leaving 8 bases unmatched. The chain's CDR3 is CSASVMGQGVTEAFF. The CDR3 DNA sequence: TGCAGTGCTAGCGTCATGGGACAGGGGGTGACTGAAGCTTTCTTT.

The chain recombines TRBV20-1 with TRBJ1-4, with TRBD1 identical over 8 bases. V was pared by 1 base and J by 7 bases, with 5 bases of the junction left unmatched. Germline V gene data show CDR1 as DFQATT and CDR2 as SNEGSKA (reference sequence). The CDR3 sequence is 14 residues long. CDR3 sequence: CSARGRGLSEKLFF. The CDR3 DNA reads as TGCAGTGCTAGAGGCAGGGGGCTAAGTGAAAAACTGTTTTTT.

This sequence joins TRBV20-1 and TRBJ2-1; 9 bases fit TRBD2. Losses at the gene ends were 0 bases for V and 6 bases for J; bases not matched to a gene: 9. CDR1 DFQATT and CDR2 SNEGSKA come from the germline V gene (reference sequence). This CDR3 contains 16 residues. The CDR3 nucleotides read TGCAGTGCTAGAGATCCGACTAGCGGAAGCTTCAATGAGCAGTTCTTC. Protein: CSARDPTSGSFNEQFF.

A few counts support this clonotype. The CDR3 loop reads CASSQDTANTDTQYF. In DNA, the CDR3 is TGTGCCAGCAGCCAAGATACTGCCAACACAGATACGCAGTATTTT. This rearrangement joins TRBV14 to TRBJ2-3; D gene unclear. The V gene lost 0 bases and the J gene lost 2 bases, with 9 bases spanning the gap. CDR1 is SGHDN and CDR2 is FVKESK in the germline V gene. This CDR3 has 15 residues.

The genes are TRBV28 and TRBJ1-5; D ambiguous. Germline lookup yields CDR1 MDHEN and CDR2 SYDVKM. The V end lost 8 bases, the J end lost 1 base, and 15 bases lay between the germline ends. The CDR3 consists of 15 residues. CDR3 coding DNA: TGTGCCAGCTCCATAACCGGGCCCAGCAATCAGCCCCAGCATTTT. Encoded protein: CASSITGPSNQPQHF.

This chain's CDR3 is CASSVGGEEKLFF. As DNA, the CDR3 is TGTGCCAGCAGCGTAGGGGGCGAAGAAAAACTGTTTTTT. J is TRBJ1-4 and V is TRBV9, with a tentative D call TRBD1 (5 bases). Deletions cut 0 bases from V and 8 bases from J, with 8 bases between. The CDR3 is 13 residues long. CDR1 SGDLS and CDR2 YYNGEE come from the germline V gene.

This clonotype was seen a handful of times. V is TRBV14 and J is TRBJ1-1; weak D call: TRBD1 (5 bases). The V gene lost 3 bases and the J gene lost 7 bases, with 12 bases spanning the gap. Germline lookup yields CDR1 SGHDN and CDR2 FVKESK. The CDR3 has 13 residues. The CDR3 DNA is TGTGCCAGCAGCCAGGCCGGGACCCATGAAGCTTTCTTT. This sequence encodes CASSQAGTHEAFF.

This chain connects TRBV28 to TRBJ1-2, with a tentative D call TRBD1 (5 bases). Trimming removed 6 bases from V and 5 bases from J, with 10 bases in between. The CDR3 runs 12 residues. Germline V CDR1 and CDR2: MDHEN, SYDVKM. As DNA, the CDR3 is TGTGCCAGCAGCGTGACAGCTTATGGCTACACCTTC. The encoded protein is CASSVTAYGYTF.

This clonotype was found a few times. A read error may produce the germline difference seen at one junction end. The chain joins TRBV27 to TRBJ1-1; no reliable D call. Germline assignment: CDR1 MNHEY and CDR2 SMNVEV (reference sequence). CDR3 length: 9 residues. The CDR3 sequence: CASRGGGGF. CDR3 in DNA: TGTGCCAGCAGAGGAGGAGGTGGTTTT.

Only a few counts were recorded for this clonotype. This chain uses TRBV30 with TRBJ2-5; D is unresolved. The DNA end lines up better with TRBJ2-7; the J call may be wrong. The CDR3 is made up of 13 amino acids. The germline V gene has CDR1 GTSNPN and CDR2 SVGIG (reference sequence). CDR3 coding DNA: TGTGCCTGGAGTCCTCTATTTGTCTACGAGCAGTACTTC. It is translated as CAWSPLFVYEQYF.

The V call is TRBV7-6, the J call TRBJ2-2; weak D call: TRBD2 (5 bases). Trimming pared 6 bases from V and 1 base from J, leaving 15 bases between. The CDR3 loop spans 16 amino acids. CDR1 and CDR2 (germline): SGHVS, FNYEAQ. CDR3: CASSPLAAGNTGELFF. DNA for the CDR3: TGTGCCAGCAGTCCCTTGGCGGCGGGGAACACCGGGGAGCTGTTTTTT.